The next 20 T cell receptor beta chains were all read from a single sample in a study of T cell repertoires in cytomegalovirus infection. TCRdb recomputed calls from the reads with MiXCR, one row per CDR3 protein. The sample lists about 440,000 distinct CDR3 sequences, approximately 32% occurring once. Sequencing was carried out using PBMCs. The origin of the receptors is a human donor in good health (CMV status not recorded). Some clones in this sample may be carry-over from other donors' samples.

As regards this clonotype: One junction end disagrees with the germline gene, perhaps due to a read error. This chain joins TRBV5-3 and TRBJ1-1; TRBD1 matches at 7 bases. TRBV5-3 is an ORF for which the function is uncertain. The CDR3 is 16 amino acids. The CDR3 bases are TGTGCCAGCAGCTTATCAGGGGACAGTACCCTGGGGGAAGCTTTCTTT. Translated, it gives CASSLSGDSTLGEAFF.

This clonotype was seen ten or more times. The chain combines TRBV5-1 with TRBJ2-3; no clear D. The V gene's germline CDR1 is SGHRS and CDR2 YFSETQ. The CDR3 has 15 amino acids. V lost 4 bases to trimming and J lost 6 bases, with 18 bases between them. The CDR3 is CASSLDRASIDTQYF. Here the CDR3 DNA reads TGCGCCAGCAGCCTCGACCGGGCCAGCATCGATACGCAGTATTTT.

This chain links TRBV27 with TRBJ2-5, with D perhaps being TRBD1 or TRBD2 (5 bases each). Trimming took 8 bases from V and 5 from J, leaving 9 bases between them. CDR1 is MNHEY, CDR2 SMNVEV, per germline (reference sequence). The CDR3 is 11 amino acids. The CDR3 region is CASGTTETQYF. In nucleotides, the CDR3 is TGTGCCAGCGGGACGACTGAGACCCAGTACTTC.

The sample holds a few counts of this clonotype. This sequence joins TRBV24-1 and TRBJ1-2, with D tentatively TRBD1 (5 bases). The CDR3 is 14 residues long. Trimming stripped 2 bases from V and 4 bases from J, with 10 bases between. Germline-derived CDR1 and CDR2 are KGHDR and SFDVKD. CDR3 bases: TGTGCCACCAGTGATTCCGACAGCCTCTATGGCTACACCTTC. As protein: CATSDSDSLYGYTF.

The V gene is TRBV7-9, the J gene TRBJ2-4; D may be TRBD2 (6 bases). The CDR3 totals 15 residues. V lost 3 bases and J 2 bases, leaving 11 bases between the germline ends. Germline CDR1 reads SEHNR; CDR2 reads FQNEAQ (reference sequence). CDR3 loop: CASSFGGDPKNIQYF. CDR3 bases: TGTGCCAGCAGCTTTGGCGGGGACCCCAAAAACATTCAGTACTTC.

For this clonotype: This may be a read error, as it is one base from a much larger clone. The chain combines TRBV7-8 with TRBJ1-2; the D is unclear. CDR1 is SGHVS, CDR2 FQNEAQ, per germline. The CDR3 is made up of 14 amino acids. The CDR3 region has the DNA TGTGCCAGCAGCCCACCGGGTGCTAACTGTGGCTACACCTTC. It codes for CASSPPGANCGYTF.

This chain links TRBV5-6 with TRBJ1-1; TRBD1 matches at 7 bases. V trimming: 2 bases; J trimming: 3 bases; junction bases outside the gene matches: 7. This CDR3 has 15 amino acids. Per germline, CDR1 SGHDT and CDR2 YYEEEE. In nucleotides, the CDR3 is TGTGCCAGCAGCTTACGGACAGGCTGGGACACTGAAGCTTTCTTT. Amino acids: CASSLRTGWDTEAFF.

V gene TRBV15 combines with J gene TRBJ1-5; no firm D call. The CDR3 sequence is 12 residues long. Trimming removed 7 bases from V and 9 bases from J, with 13 bases in between. The germline CDR1 and CDR2 sequences are LNHNV and YYDKDF (reference sequence). CDR3 amino acids: CATIVPFGPQHF. CDR3 DNA: TGTGCCACCATCGTACCTTTTGGGCCCCAGCATTTT.

This chain links TRBV4-1 with TRBJ1-1, with 7 bases identical to TRBD1. There are 14 residues in the CDR3. V gave up 3 bases and J gave up 7 bases; unmatched junction bases: 8. Per the germline V gene, CDR1 is MGHRA and CDR2 is YSYEKL. The DNA of the CDR3 is TGCGCCAGCAGCCAGACCCGGGACAGAAATGAAGCTTTCTTT. Translation: CASSQTRDRNEAFF.

The CDR3 loop reads CATRLGRKLIYGYTF. CDR3 DNA: TGTGCCACCCGACTCGGACGGAAGCTTATCTATGGCTACACCTTC. The rearrangement uses TRBV6-1 and TRBJ1-2; unclear D gene. The CDR3 spans 15 residues. Germline V gene sequence: CDR1 MNHNS, CDR2 SASEGT. Trimming cost V 10 bases and J 4 bases, with 22 bases left between them.

On this clonotype itself: This CDR3 fails to terminate in the conserved phenylalanine or tryptophan, so it likely reflects a read error. Because the CDR3's place on the DNA is in doubt, the DNA is left out and the CDR3 is given as listed by TCRdb. The chain carries TRBV7-3 and TRBJ2-1. The CDR3 has 15 amino acids, counting both end residues. CDR1 is SGHTA and CDR2 is FQGTGA in the germline V gene. This chain's CDR3 is CASSLRVNQYNEQIL.

This clonotype was observed a few times. The chain combines TRBV6-2 or TRBV6-3 with TRBJ2-3, with D possibly TRBD1 on 6 matching bases. CDR3 size: 15 residues. Germline values: CDR1 MNHEY, CDR2 SVGEGT. The V end lost 8 bases, the J end lost 2 bases, and 17 bases lay between the germline ends. The chain's CDR3 is CASLIRDTDTDTQYF. CDR3 nucleotide sequence: TGTGCCAGCCTCATTCGGGACACCGACACAGATACGCAGTATTTT.

This clonotype was seen many times. The chain employs TRBV7-2 and TRBJ1-3; a possible D gene is TRBD1 (6 bases). The ends were cut back, 5 bases at V and 0 bases at J, with 17 bases in the middle. The germline gives CDR1 SGHTA, CDR2 FQGNSA. This CDR3 contains 17 residues. CDR3 amino acids: CASSPRGGQSSGNTIYF. CDR3 bases: TGTGCCAGCAGCCCGCGGGGGGGGCAGAGCTCTGGAAACACCATATATTTT.

This clonotype showed up many times. The chain recombines TRBV15 with TRBJ2-1; D might be TRBD2 (6 bases). Germline CDR1 is LNHNV and CDR2 is YYDKDF (reference sequence). Trimming took off 2 bases at V and 0 bases at J, with 11 bases between the two ends. This CDR3 contains 16 residues. The CDR3 protein is CATSRYDGSSYNEQFF. Here the CDR3 DNA reads TGTGCCACCAGCAGATATGACGGGAGCTCCTACAATGAGCAGTTCTTC.

This clonotype was observed a handful of times. The rearrangement joins TRBV5-8 to TRBJ2-1, with D possibly being TRBD2 (6 bases). The germline CDR1 and CDR2 sequences are SGHTS and YDEGEE. The V end was cut by 5 bases, the J end by 2 bases, with 11 bases between. The CDR3 runs 14 residues. CDR3 DNA: TGTGCCAGCAGTCGGGGGACCACCTACAATGAGCAGTTCTTC. This translates into CASSRGTTYNEQFF.

This clonotype was picked up a small number of times. The chain links TRBV18 to TRBJ2-3; 13 positions agree with TRBD2. Trimming cost V 4 bases and J 1 base; bases outside gene matches: 5. CDR1 KGHSH and CDR2 LQKENI come from the germline V gene. The CDR3 totals 17 residues. CDR3 bases: TGTGCCAGCTCACTTAGACTAGCGGGGGGCCGCACAGATACGCAGTATTTT. Amino acids: CASSLRLAGGRTDTQYF. Full variable domain (outside the CDR3, taken from reference TRBV18 and TRBJ2-3): NAGVMQNPRHLVRRRGQEARLRCSPMKGHSHVYWYRQLPEEGLKFMVYLQKENIIDESGMPKERFSAEFPKEGPSILRIQQVVRGDSAAYFCASSLRLAGGRTDTQYFGPGTRLTVL.

Worth noting for this clonotype: The conserved phenylalanine or tryptophan is not found at the CDR3 terminus, so this likely reflects a read error. The V call is TRBV7-8, the J call TRBJ2-2; D might be TRBD1 (6 bases). Per germline, CDR1 SGHVS and CDR2 FQNEAQ. The CDR3 totals 17 residues. The CDR3 region has the DNA TGTGCCAGAAGCCTCAGACGGCAGGGGATTAACACCGTGGAGCTGTTTTGT. Protein sequence: CARSLRRQGINTVELFC.

This clonotype was picked up a small number of times. J is TRBJ2-7 and V is TRBV2, with D maybe TRBD1 (5 bases). The CDR3 sequence is 14 residues long. Germline V gene data show CDR1 as SNHLY and CDR2 as FYNNEI. Trimming shortened V by 7 bases and J by 0 bases, and 13 bases separated the two germline ends. CDR3 bases: TGTGCCAGCATCATGACAGAAAGCTCCTACGAGCAGTACTTC. Its translation is CASIMTESSYEQYF.

The V gene is TRBV5-4, the J gene TRBJ1-1; no clear D gene. V dropped 4 bases and J dropped 5 bases, with 18 bases sitting between them. CDR1 is SGHNT, CDR2 YYREEE, per germline (reference sequence). The CDR3 is made up of 15 amino acids. Here the CDR3 reads CASSVDGWKTTEAFF. For the CDR3, the DNA is TGTGCCAGCAGCGTAGACGGGTGGAAGACGACTGAAGCTTTCTTT.

This clonotype has a handful of counts. DNA for the CDR3: TGTGCCAGCAGCCTGGACAGCTCCGTCCCCTACGAGCAGTACTTC. Amino acid sequence: CASSLDSSVPYEQYF. The rearrangement joins TRBV7-9 to TRBJ2-7; a weak D match, TRBD1 (6 bases). Germline lookup yields CDR1 SEHNR and CDR2 FQNEAQ (reference sequence). The CDR3 contains 15 residues. Trimming stripped 5 bases from V and 2 bases from J, with 16 bases between.